This passage covers 21 T cell receptor beta chains from one sample sequenced in a study of T cell repertoires in aging, cancer and after chemotherapy. Multiplex touch-down PCR with TRB-A/B primers amplified rearranged V-D-J TRB sequences. One entry per CDR3 protein results from TCRdb running MiXCR on the multiplex PCR reads. The data hold 5,000 to 8,000 distinct CDR3 sequences, with approximately 29% observed a single time. Amplification of TCR beta used genomic DNA extracted from peripheral blood. Sequences were obtained from blood. These receptors all stem from a human donor with a blood cancer.

Comments on this clonotype: This may stem from a read error, because a much larger clone lies one nucleotide away. The chain carries TRBV18 and TRBJ2-1; 11 nucleotides align to TRBD2. Germline CDR1 and CDR2: KGHSH and LQKENI. Trimming took 3 bases from V and 9 from J; bases not matched to a gene: 10. The CDR3 contains 16 residues. The CDR3, as DNA: TGTGCCAGCTCACCGGTGCTAGAAACTAGCGGGGGTGAGCAGTTCTTC. This gives the protein CASSPVLETSGGEQFF.

The chain uses TRBV5-1 and TRBJ2-7; a weak D match, TRBD1 (5 bases). V dropped 0 bases and J dropped 4 bases, with 5 bases sitting between them. The CDR3 is 12 residues long. Germline assignment: CDR1 SGHRS and CDR2 YFSETQ. CDR3 nucleotides: TGCGCCAGCAGCTTGGAGGGGTACGAGCAGTACTTC. Translated: CASSLEGYEQYF.

Only a few counts were recorded for this clonotype. This chain links TRBV5-1 with TRBJ2-1; D is unresolved. CDR1 is SGHRS and CDR2 is YFSETQ in the germline V gene. V shed 4 bases and J shed 0 bases, with 14 bases lying between them. This CDR3 spans 16 amino acids. The CDR3 protein is CASSVMTGSSYNEQFF. CDR3 DNA sequence: TGCGCCAGCAGCGTTATGACTGGAAGCTCCTACAATGAGCAGTTCTTC.

This clonotype is deemed medium-sized. The rearrangement joins TRBV7-9 to TRBJ2-2, with D uncertain. CDR3 length: 12 amino acids. Trimming took off 5 bases at V and 9 bases at J, with 10 bases between the two ends. In germline, CDR1 is SEHNR, CDR2 FQNEAQ (reference sequence). The CDR3 sequence: CASSLFDRELFF. CDR3 in DNA: TGTGCCAGCAGCCTTTTCGACAGGGAGCTGTTTTTT.

This clonotype qualifies as medium-sized. The chain couples TRBV18 to TRBJ2-3, with no clear D. Germline CDR1 reads KGHSH; CDR2 reads LQKENI. V was pared by 3 bases and J by 0 bases, with 1 base between. The CDR3 consists of 12 residues. CDR3: CASSPSTDTQYF. The CDR3 DNA is TGTGCCAGCTCACCTAGCACAGATACGCAGTATTTT.

This clonotype is deemed medium-sized. This sequence joins TRBV18 and TRBJ2-6; D remains unclear. V lost 3 bases, J lost 2 bases, and 14 bases lay in between. The CDR3 loop spans 17 amino acids. Germline assignment: CDR1 KGHSH and CDR2 LQKENI. The CDR3 DNA reads as TGTGCCAGCTCACCTTCTCCGAGTGGAGCTGGGGCCAACGTCCTGACTTTC. Protein product: CASSPSPSGAGANVLTF.

The chain employs TRBV4-1 and TRBJ1-2, with D uncertain. From germline, CDR1 is MGHRA and CDR2 YSYEKL. V was clipped by 5 bases and J by 4 bases, with 17 bases between them. The CDR3 covers 15 residues. CDR3 DNA: TGCGCCAGCAGCTTTAAGGGTCAGACGAGCTATGGCTACACCTTC. This gives the protein CASSFKGQTSYGYTF.

This clonotype was counted a few times. The chain has TRBV7-2 and TRBJ2-1, with a tentative D call TRBD2 (5 bases). Germline V lookup: CDR1 SGHTA, CDR2 FQGNSA. The CDR3 length is 15 residues. V lost 2 bases and J 4 bases, leaving 12 bases between the germline ends. In DNA, the CDR3 is TGTGCCAGCAGCTTATCGGCGGGCGGGTACAATGAGCAGTTCTTC. Translating gives CASSLSAGGYNEQFF.

By sample fraction, this clonotype is medium-sized (0.01 to 0.1%). The V call is TRBV30, the J call TRBJ1-3; the D is unclear. The CDR3 totals 13 residues. The germline CDR1 and CDR2 sequences are GTSNPN and SVGIG (reference sequence). The germline V and J ends were trimmed by 5 bases and 4 bases, with 12 bases remaining between them. The chain's CDR3 is CAWDGSGGNTIYF. Here the CDR3 DNA reads TGTGCCTGGGACGGAAGCGGGGGAAACACCATATATTTT.

This clonotype is medium-sized by share. The chain combines TRBV15 with TRBJ2-1; TRBD2 matches at 8 bases. CDR1 and CDR2 (germline): LNHNV, YYDKDF (reference sequence). This CDR3 region has 14 residues. V lost 5 bases, J lost 4 bases, and 4 bases stayed unmatched. CDR3 loop: CATSPTSGYNEQFF. CDR3 sequence (DNA): TGTGCCACCAGCCCTACTAGCGGTTACAATGAGCAGTTCTTC.

This clonotype turned up a few times. This chain uses TRBV28 with TRBJ2-2; D uncertain. V gave up 5 bases and J gave up 5 bases, with 12 bases separating them. CDR3 size: 14 residues. Germline V gives CDR1 MDHEN, CDR2 SYDVKM. This CDR3 is CASSRVRPTGELFF. The CDR3 DNA sequence: TGTGCCAGCAGTCGTGTGCGGCCAACCGGGGAGCTGTTTTTT.

By sample fraction, this clonotype is medium-sized. The chain joins TRBV6-5 to TRBJ2-1; D is perhaps TRBD2 (6 bases). Germline V gives CDR1 MNHEY, CDR2 SVGAGI. The CDR3 is 15 residues long. Trimming removed 5 bases at V and 4 bases at J, with 15 bases between. The CDR3 here is CASSARWRAYNEQFF. The CDR3, as DNA: TGTGCCAGCAGTGCCCGGTGGAGGGCTTACAATGAGCAGTTCTTC.

In this sample, this clonotype is medium-sized. The chain is built from TRBV6-5 and TRBJ2-7; TRBD1 matches 9 bases. The CDR3 length is 14 residues. Germline V gene lookup returns CDR1 MNHEY and CDR2 SVGAGI. Trimming cost V 2 bases and J 6 bases; bases outside gene matches: 5. CDR3 sequence (DNA): TGTGCCAGCAGTTACCCGGACAGGGGAGGCGAGCAGTACTTC. Translating it yields CASSYPDRGGEQYF.

In this sample, this clonotype turned up a few times. This chain links TRBV24-1 with TRBJ2-7, with 10 bases lining up with TRBD2. Germline V gives CDR1 KGHDR, CDR2 SFDVKD. This CDR3 region has 17 residues. V lost 2 bases to trimming and J lost 0 bases; unmatched junction nucleotides: 6. The CDR3 protein is CATSDSPGTSDSYEQYF. CDR3 DNA sequence: TGTGCCACCAGTGATTCTCCCGGGACTAGCGACTCCTACGAGCAGTACTTC.

V gene TRBV14 combines with J gene TRBJ2-4, with D perhaps matching TRBD1 (6 bases). Per the germline V gene, CDR1 is SGHDN and CDR2 is FVKESK. CDR3 length: 19 residues. The V and J ends lost 1 base and 8 bases respectively, with 27 bases between them. CDR3 coding DNA: TGTGCCAGCAGCCAAGGCTTGTTCGTCACAGGGCATCAGGGAGACATTCAGTACTTC. Amino acids: CASSQGLFVTGHQGDIQYF.

In its sample, this clonotype was seen once. The gene calls are TRBV7-2 and TRBJ2-6, with D maybe TRBD2 (5 bases). There are 15 residues in the CDR3. Looked up from germline, CDR1 is SGHTA and CDR2 is FQGNSA. The ends were cut back, 6 bases at V and 2 bases at J, with 11 bases in the middle. This chain's CDR3 is CASSKFGAGANVLTF. CDR3 bases: TGTGCCAGCAGTAAATTCGGGGCTGGGGCCAACGTCCTGACTTTC.

The rearrangement uses TRBV27 and TRBJ1-2, with 9 bases fitting TRBD1. J lost 5 bases, V lost 5 bases, and 6 bases had no gene match. This CDR3 is 14 amino acids long. Germline V gene lookup returns CDR1 MNHEY and CDR2 SMNVEV (reference sequence). In DNA form, the CDR3 reads TGTGCCAGCAGTGGGGGGGACAGGGTGTATGGCTACACCTTC. The encoded protein is CASSGGDRVYGYTF.

This clonotype appeared a few times. V and J are TRBV7-9 and TRBJ2-2; D uncertain. V lost 7 bases and J 3 bases, leaving 12 bases between the germline ends. The CDR3 has 14 amino acids. Germline CDR1 SEHNR, CDR2 FQNEAQ (reference sequence). The CDR3 protein is CASNLEGDTGELFF. As DNA, the CDR3 is TGTGCCAGCAACTTGGAAGGCGACACCGGGGAGCTGTTTTTT.

Turning to this clonotype: Because it lacks the conserved phenylalanine or tryptophan at the end, this CDR3 is likely a read error. The chain has TRBV15 and TRBJ2-7; D ambiguous. There are 14 residues in the CDR3. V was clipped by 1 base and J by 5 bases, with 12 bases between them. Germline CDR1 reads LNHNV; CDR2 reads YYDKDF (reference sequence). CDR3 sequence reads: CATSRGVRFNEQYS. In DNA form, the CDR3 reads TGTGCCACCAGCAGAGGGGTCCGGTTCAACGAGCAGTACTCC.

V is TRBV5-8 and J is TRBJ2-2; D not certain. CDR1 and CDR2 (germline): SGHTS, YDEGEE. The CDR3 totals 13 residues. V dropped 3 bases and J dropped 0 bases, with 3 bases sitting between them. CDR3 protein: CASSYSNTGELFF. DNA of the CDR3: TGTGCCAGCAGCTATTCGAACACCGGGGAGCTGTTTTTT.

This clonotype rates as medium-sized. The chain is built from TRBV5-6 and TRBJ2-2, with 14 bases aligning to TRBD2. CDR1 and CDR2 from the germline V gene are SGHDT and YYEEEE. Losses at the gene ends were 4 bases for V and 2 bases for J; bases not matched to a gene: 13. CDR3 length: 20 amino acids. The CDR3 nucleotides read TGTGCCAGCAGCCCTCTTGCCCTGACTAGCGGGAGGGACAACACCGGGGAGCTGTTTTTT. Encoded protein: CASSPLALTSGRDNTGELFF.